This TCR beta chain came from a study of blood T cell repertoires in COVID-19. In the study overall: The United States, Italy and Spain were the sources of the acute and convalescent COVID-19 samples. Sample material is recorded as cDNA or gDNA derived from T cells, B-cell-depleted T cells, or PBMCs.

Original analysis: By means of reference gene primer amplification, nucleated cell counts were estimated. Only in-frame clones appear in the TCRdb table, and some are missing; sequencing was by immunoSEQ multiplex PCR. The DNA gave D and trimming, while V, J and clone size come from that table. The sample carries about 180,000 clones, 70% to 90% recorded once. Per the germline V gene, CDR1 is MDHEN and CDR2 is SYDVKM. There are 15 residues in the CDR3. V lost 7 bases and J lost 2; bases outside the gene matches: 10. Sequences were obtained from peripheral blood. The rearrangement links TRBV28 to TRBJ2-7; TRBD2 matches at 8 bases. This clonotype was sampled from a woman in her 30s with active or convalescent COVID-19. The DNA of the CDR3 is TGTGCCAGCAAGGAAGCGGGAGTGGGGGCCTACGAGCAGTACTTC. This sequence encodes CASKEAGVGAYEQYF. Filled out from reference TRBV28 and TRBJ2-7, the complete variable domain reads DVKVTQSSRYLVKRTGEKVFLECVQDMDHENMFWYRQDPGLGLRLIYFSYDVKMKEKGDIPEGYSVSREKKERFSLILESASTNQTSMYLCASKEAGVGAYEQYFGPGTRLTVT.